This T cell receptor beta chain stems from a study of CD8 T cells in Susac syndrome. Notes on this clonotype: No antigen is known for it.

Study findings and constraints: The study admitted that it had a relatively small number of individuals in its TCR sequencing and HLA analysis.

V dropped 2 bases and J dropped 4; count of bases not matched to a gene: 4. The CDR3 consists of 15 residues. Germline values: CDR1 MNHEY, CDR2 SMNVEV (reference sequence). From blood CD8+ and CD4+ T cells, the TCR beta chain was sequenced. Negative isolation yielded CD8+ and CD4+ T cells; FACS enriched TEMRA cells. RNA was extracted with the RNeasy kit, and a quantity of about 0.45 to 1 ug was reverse transcribed using random hexamers. TCRdb fed the immunoSEQ multiplex PCR reads into MiXCR, producing one record per CDR3 protein. This sample has about 440,000 distinct CDR3 sequences; approximately 89% occur once, and the top ten carry more than 0.09%.

The chain is built from TRBV27 and TRBJ2-1; TRBD2 matches at 8 bases. The origin of this receptor is a human donor with multiple sclerosis. Material for sequencing was CD8+ T cells from PBMCs. CDR3 residues: CASSLERGLYNEQFF. In DNA form, the CDR3 reads TGTGCCAGCAGTTTAGAGCGGGGGTTGTACAATGAGCAGTTCTTC.